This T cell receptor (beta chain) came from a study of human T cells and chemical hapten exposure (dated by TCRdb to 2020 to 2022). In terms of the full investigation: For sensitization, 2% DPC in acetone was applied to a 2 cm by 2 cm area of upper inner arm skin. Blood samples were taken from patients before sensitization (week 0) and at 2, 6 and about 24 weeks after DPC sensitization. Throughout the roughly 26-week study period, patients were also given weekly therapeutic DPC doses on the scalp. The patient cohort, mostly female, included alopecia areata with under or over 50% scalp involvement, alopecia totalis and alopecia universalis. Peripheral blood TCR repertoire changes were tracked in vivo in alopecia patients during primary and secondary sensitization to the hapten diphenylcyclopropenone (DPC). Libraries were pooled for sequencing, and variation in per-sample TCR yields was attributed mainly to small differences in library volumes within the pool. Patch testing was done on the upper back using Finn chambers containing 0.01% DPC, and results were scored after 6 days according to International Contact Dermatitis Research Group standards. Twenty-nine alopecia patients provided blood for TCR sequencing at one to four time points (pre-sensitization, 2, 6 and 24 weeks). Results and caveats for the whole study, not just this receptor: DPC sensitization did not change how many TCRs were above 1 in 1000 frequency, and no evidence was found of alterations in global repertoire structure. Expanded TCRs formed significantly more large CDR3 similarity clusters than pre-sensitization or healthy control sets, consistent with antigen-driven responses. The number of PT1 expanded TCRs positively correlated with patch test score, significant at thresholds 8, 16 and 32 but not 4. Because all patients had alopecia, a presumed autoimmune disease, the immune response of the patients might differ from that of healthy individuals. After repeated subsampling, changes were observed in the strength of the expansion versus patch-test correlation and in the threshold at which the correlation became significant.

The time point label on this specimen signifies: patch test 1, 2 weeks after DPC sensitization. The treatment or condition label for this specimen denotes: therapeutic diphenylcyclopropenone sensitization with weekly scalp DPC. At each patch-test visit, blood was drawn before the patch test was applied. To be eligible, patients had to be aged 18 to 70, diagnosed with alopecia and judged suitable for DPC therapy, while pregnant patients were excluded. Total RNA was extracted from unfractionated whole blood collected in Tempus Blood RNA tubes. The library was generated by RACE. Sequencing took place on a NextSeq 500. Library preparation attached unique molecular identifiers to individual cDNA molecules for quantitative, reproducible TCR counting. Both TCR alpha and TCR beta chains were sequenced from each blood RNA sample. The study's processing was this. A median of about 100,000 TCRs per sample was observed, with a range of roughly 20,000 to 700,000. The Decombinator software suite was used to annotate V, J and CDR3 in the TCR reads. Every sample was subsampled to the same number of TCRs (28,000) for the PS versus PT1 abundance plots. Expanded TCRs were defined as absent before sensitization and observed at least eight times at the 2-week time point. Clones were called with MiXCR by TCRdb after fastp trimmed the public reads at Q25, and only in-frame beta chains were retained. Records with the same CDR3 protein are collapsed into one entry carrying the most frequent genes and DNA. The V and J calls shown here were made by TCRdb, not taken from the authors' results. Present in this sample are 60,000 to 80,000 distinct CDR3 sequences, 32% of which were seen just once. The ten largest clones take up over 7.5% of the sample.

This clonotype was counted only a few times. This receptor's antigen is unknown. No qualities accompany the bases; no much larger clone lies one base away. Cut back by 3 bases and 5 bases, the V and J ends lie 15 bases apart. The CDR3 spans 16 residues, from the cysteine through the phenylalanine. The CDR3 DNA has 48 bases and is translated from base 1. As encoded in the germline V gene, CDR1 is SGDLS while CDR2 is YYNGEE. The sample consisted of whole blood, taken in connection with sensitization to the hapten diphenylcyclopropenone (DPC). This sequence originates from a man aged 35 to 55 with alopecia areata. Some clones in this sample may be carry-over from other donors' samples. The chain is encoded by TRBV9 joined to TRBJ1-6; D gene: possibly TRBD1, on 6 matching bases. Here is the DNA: TGTGCCAGCAGCGCCGCCACGGGGGCTAATAATTCACCCCTCCACTTT. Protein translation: CASSAATGANNSPLHF.